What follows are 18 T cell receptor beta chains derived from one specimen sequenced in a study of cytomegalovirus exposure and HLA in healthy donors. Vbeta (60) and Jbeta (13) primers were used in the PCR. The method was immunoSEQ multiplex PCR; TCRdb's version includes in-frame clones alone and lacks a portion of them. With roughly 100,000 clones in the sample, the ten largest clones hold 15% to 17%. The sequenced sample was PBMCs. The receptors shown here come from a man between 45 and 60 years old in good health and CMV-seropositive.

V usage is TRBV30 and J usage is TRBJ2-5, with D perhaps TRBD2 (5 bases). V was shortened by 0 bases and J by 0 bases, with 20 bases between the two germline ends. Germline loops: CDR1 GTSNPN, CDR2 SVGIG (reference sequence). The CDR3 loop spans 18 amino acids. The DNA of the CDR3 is TGTGCCTGGAGTGTGTTGCGGACTTTTAGGCGGTACCAAGAGACCCAGTACTTC. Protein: CAWSVLRTFRRYQETQYF.

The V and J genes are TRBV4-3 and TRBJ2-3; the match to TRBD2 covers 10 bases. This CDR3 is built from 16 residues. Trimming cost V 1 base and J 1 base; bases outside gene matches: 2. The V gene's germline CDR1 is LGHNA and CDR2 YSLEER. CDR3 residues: CASSQVLAGGTDTQYF. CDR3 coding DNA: TGCGCCAGCAGCCAAGTCCTAGCGGGAGGCACAGATACGCAGTATTTT.

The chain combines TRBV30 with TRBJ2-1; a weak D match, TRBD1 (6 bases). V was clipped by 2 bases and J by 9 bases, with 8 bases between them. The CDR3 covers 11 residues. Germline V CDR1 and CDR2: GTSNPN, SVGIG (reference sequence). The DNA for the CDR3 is TGTGCCTGGAGTTCGGACAGTGAGCAGTTCTTC. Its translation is CAWSSDSEQFF.

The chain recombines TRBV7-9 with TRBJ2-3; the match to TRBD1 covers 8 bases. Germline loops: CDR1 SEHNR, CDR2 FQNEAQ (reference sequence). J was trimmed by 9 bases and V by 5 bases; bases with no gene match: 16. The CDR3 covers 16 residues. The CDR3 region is CASSRIPGQEEETQYF. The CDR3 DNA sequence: TGTGCCAGCAGCCGAATTCCGGGACAGGAGGAAGAAACGCAGTATTTT.

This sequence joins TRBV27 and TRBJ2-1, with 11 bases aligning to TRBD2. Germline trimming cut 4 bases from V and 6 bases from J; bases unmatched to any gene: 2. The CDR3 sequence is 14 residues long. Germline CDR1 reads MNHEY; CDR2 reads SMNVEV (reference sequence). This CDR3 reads CASSYLAGGNEQFF. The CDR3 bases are TGTGCCAGCAGTTACCTAGCGGGAGGCAATGAGCAGTTCTTC.

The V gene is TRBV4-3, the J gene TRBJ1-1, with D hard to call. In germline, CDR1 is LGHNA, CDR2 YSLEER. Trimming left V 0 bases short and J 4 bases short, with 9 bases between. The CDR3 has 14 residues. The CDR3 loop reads CASSQDYEATEAFF. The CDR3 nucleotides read TGCGCCAGCAGCCAAGATTATGAGGCCACTGAAGCTTTCTTT.

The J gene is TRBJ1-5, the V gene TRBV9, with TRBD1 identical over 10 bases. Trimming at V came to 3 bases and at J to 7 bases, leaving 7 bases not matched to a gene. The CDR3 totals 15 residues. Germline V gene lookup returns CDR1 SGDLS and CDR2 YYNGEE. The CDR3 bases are TGTGCCAGCAGCGCCTTCGGACAGGGGGGACAGCCCCAGCATTTT. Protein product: CASSAFGQGGQPQHF.

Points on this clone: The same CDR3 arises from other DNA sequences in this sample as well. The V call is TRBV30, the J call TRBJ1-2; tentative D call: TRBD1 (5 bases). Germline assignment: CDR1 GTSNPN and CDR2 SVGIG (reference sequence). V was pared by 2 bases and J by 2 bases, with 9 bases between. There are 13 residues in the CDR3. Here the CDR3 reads CAWSRQPNYGYTF. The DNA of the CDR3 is TGTGCCTGGAGTCGACAGCCCAACTATGGCTACACCTTC. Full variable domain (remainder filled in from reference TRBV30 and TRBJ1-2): SQTIHQWPATLVQPVGSPLSLECTVEGTSNPNLYWYRQAAGRGLQLLFYSVGIGQISSEVPQNLSASRPQDRQFILSSKKLLLSDSGFYLCAWSRQPNYGYTFGSGTRLTVV.

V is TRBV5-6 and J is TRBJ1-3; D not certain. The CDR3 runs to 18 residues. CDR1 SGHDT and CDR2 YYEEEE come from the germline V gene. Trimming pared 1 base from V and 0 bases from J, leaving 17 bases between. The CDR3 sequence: CASSLLFLEGHSGNTIYF. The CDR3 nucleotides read TGTGCCAGCAGCTTGCTATTTTTGGAGGGCCACTCTGGAAACACCATATATTTT.

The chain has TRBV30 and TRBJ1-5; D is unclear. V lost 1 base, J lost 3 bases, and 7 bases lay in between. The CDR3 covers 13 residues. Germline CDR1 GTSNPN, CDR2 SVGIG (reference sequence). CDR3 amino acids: CAWSGQINQPQHF. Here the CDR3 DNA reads TGTGCCTGGAGTGGGCAGATCAATCAGCCCCAGCATTTT.

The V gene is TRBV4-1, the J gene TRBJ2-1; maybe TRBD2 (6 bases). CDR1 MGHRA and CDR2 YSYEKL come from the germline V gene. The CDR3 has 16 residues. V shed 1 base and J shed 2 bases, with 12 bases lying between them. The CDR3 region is CASSQGVPGAYNEQFF. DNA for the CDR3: TGCGCCAGCAGCCAAGGAGTTCCGGGAGCCTACAATGAGCAGTTCTTC.

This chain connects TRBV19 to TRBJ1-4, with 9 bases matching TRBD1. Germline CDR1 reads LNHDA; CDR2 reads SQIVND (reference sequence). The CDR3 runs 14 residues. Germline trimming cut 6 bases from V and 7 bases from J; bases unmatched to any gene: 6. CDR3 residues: CASREQGAGEKLFF. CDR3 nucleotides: TGTGCCAGTAGGGAACAGGGGGCTGGTGAAAAACTGTTTTTT.

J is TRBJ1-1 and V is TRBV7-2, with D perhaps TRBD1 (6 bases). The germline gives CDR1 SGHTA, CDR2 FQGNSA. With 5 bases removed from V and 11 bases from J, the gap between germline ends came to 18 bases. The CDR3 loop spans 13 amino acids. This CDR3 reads CASSEVQGFVAFF. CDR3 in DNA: TGTGCCAGCAGCGAAGTACAGGGATTTGTTGCTTTCTTT. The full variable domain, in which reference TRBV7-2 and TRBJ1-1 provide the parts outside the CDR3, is GAGVSQSPSNKVTEKGKDVELRCDPISGHTALYWYRQSLGQGLEFLIYFQGNSAPDKSGLPSDRFSAERTGGSVSTLTIQRTQQEDSAVYLCASSEVQGFVAFFGQGTRLTVV.

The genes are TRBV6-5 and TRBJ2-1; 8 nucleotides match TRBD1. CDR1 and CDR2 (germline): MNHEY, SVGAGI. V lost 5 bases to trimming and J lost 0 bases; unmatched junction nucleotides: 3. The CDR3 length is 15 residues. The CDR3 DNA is TGTGCCAGCAGTCGGACAGGGAGCTCCTACAATGAGCAGTTCTTC. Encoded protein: CASSRTGSSYNEQFF.

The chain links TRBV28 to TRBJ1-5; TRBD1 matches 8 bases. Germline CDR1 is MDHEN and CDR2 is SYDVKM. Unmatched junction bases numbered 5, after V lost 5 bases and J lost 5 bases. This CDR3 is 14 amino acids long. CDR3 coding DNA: TGTGCCAGCAGTACCGCACAGGGGGATCAGCCCCAGCATTTT. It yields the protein CASSTAQGDQPQHF.

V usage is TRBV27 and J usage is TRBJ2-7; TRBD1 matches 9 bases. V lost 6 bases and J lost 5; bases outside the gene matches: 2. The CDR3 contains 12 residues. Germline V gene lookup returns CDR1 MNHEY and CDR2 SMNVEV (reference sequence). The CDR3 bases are TGTGCCAGCAGACAGGGGGCCAACGAGCAGTACTTC. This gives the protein CASRQGANEQYF.

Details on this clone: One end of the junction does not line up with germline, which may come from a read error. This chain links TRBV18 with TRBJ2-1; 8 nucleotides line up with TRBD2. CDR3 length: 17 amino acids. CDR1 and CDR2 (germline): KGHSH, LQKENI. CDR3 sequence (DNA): TGTGCCAGCTCACCGCTTGGACTAGCTAGCTCCGACAATGAGCAGTTCTTC. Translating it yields CASSPLGLASSDNEQFF.

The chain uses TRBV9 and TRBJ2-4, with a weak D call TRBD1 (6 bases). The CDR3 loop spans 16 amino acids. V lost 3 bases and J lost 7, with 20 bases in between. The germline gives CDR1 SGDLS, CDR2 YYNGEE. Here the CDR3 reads CASSASQGQRANIQYF. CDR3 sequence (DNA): TGTGCCAGCAGCGCGTCCCAGGGACAAAGGGCGAACATTCAGTACTTC. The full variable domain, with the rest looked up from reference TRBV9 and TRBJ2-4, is DSGVTQTPKHLITATGQRVTLRCSPRSGDLSVYWYQQSLDQGLQFLIQYYNGEERAKGNILERFSAQQFPDLHSELNLSSLELGDSALYFCASSASQGQRANIQYFGAGTRLSVL.